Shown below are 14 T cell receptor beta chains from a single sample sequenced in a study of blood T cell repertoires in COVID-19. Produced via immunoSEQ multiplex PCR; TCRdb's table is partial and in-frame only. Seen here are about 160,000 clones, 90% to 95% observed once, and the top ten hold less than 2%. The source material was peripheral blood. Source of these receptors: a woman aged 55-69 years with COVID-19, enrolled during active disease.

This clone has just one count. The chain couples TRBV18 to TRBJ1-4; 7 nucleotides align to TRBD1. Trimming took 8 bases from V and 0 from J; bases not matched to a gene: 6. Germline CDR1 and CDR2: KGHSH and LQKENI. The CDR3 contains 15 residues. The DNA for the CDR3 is TGTGCCAGCGCAGGACAGGCTGCAACTAATGAAAAACTGTTTTTT. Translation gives CASAGQAATNEKLFF.

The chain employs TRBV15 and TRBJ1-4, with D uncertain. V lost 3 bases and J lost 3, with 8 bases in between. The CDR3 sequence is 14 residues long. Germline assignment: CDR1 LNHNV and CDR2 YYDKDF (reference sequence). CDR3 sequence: CATSRGRSNEKLFF. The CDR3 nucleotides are TGTGCCACCAGCAGGGGCAGATCTAATGAAAAACTGTTTTTT. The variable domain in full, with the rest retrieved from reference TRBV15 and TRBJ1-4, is DAMVIQNPRYQVTQFGKPVTLSCSQTLNHNVMYWYQQKSSQAPKLLFHYYDKDFNNEADTPDNFQSRRPNTSFCFLDIRSPGLGDTAMYLCATSRGRSNEKLFFGSGTQLSVL.

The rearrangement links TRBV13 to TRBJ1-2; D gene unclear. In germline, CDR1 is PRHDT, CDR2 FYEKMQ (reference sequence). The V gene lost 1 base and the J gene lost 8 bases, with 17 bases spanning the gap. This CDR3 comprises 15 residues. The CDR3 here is CASSLVTGFIAGYTF. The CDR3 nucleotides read TGTGCCAGCAGCTTAGTGACGGGGTTTATAGCGGGCTACACCTTC.

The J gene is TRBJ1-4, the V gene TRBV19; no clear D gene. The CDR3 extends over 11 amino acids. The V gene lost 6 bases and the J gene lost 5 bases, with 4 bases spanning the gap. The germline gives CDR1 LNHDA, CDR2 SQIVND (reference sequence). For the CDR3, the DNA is TGTGCCAGTAGCACAAATGAAAAACTGTTTTTT. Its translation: CASSTNEKLFF.

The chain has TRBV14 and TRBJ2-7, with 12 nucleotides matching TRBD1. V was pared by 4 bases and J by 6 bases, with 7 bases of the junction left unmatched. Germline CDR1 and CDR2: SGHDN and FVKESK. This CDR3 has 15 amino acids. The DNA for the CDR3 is TGTGCCAGCAGCCCCTCCGGGACAGGGGGCGGCGAGCAGTACTTC. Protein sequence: CASSPSGTGGGEQYF. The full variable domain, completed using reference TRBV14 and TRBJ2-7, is EAGVTQFPSHSVIEKGQTVTLRCDPISGHDNLYWYRRVMGKEIKFLLHFVKESKQDESGMPNNRFLAERTGGTYSTLKVQPAELEDSGVYFCASSPSGTGGGEQYFGPGTRLTVT.

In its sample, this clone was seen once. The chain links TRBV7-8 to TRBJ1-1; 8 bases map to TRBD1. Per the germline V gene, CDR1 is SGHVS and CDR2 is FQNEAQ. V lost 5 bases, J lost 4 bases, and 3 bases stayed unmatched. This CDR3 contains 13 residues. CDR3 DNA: TGTGCCAGCAGCCTAGGACAGGGCACTGAAGCTTTCTTT. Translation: CASSLGQGTEAFF.

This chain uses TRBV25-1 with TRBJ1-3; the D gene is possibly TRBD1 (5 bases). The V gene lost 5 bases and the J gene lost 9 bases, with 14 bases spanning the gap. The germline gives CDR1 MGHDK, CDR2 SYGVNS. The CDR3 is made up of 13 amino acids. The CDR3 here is CASSNQGGFTIYF. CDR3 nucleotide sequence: TGTGCCAGCAGTAACCAGGGAGGCTTCACCATATATTTT.

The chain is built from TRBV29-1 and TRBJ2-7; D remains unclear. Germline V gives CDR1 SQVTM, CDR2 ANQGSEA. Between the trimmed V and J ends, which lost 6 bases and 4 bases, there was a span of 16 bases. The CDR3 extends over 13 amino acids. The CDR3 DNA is TGCAGCGTATACCAGGTATTTATGTACGAGCAGTACTTC. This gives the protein CSVYQVFMYEQYF.

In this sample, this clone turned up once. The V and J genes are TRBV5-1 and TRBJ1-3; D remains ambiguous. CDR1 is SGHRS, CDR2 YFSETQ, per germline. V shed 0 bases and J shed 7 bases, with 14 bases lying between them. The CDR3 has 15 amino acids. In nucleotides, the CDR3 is TGCGCCAGCAGCTTGGAAGCAGGAGCGGCGAACACCATATATTTT. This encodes CASSLEAGAANTIYF.

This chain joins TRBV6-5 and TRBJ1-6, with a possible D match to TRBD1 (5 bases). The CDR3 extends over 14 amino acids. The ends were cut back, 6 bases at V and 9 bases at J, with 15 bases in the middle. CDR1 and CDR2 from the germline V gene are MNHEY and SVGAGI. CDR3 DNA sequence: TGTGCCAGCAGGAACACGGACGGGGGTTCACCCCTCCACTTT. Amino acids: CASRNTDGGSPLHF.

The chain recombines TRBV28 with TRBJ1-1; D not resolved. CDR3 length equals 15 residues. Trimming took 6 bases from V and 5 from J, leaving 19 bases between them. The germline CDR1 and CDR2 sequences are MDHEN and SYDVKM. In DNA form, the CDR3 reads TGTGCCAGCAGACCCGGCGACGGGGAAGGGACTGAAGCTTTCTTT. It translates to CASRPGDGEGTEAFF.

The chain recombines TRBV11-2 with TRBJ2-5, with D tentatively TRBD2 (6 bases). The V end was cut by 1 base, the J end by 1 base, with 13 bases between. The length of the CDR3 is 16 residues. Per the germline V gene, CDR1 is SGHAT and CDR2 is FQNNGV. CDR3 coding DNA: TGTGCCAGCAGCTTAGGGGGGGTAGGCCGCCAAGAGACCCAGTACTTC. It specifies CASSLGGVGRQETQYF.

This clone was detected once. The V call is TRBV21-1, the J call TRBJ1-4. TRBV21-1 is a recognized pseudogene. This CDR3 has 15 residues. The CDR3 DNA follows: TGTGCCAGCAGCAGACGCCGGCTACTAAATGAAAAACTGTTTTTT. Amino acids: CASSRRRLLNEKLFF.

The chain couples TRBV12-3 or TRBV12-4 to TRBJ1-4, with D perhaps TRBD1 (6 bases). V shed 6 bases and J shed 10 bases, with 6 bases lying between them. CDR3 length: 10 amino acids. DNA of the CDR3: TGTGCCAGCAGGGGGGCAAAACTGTTTTTT. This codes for CASRGAKLFF.